A single sample gave rise to the 14 T cell receptor beta chains below, sequenced in a study of cytomegalovirus exposure and HLA in healthy donors. The study ran its PCR with 60 Vbeta and 13 Jbeta primers. Some clones are missing from TCRdb's copy, which holds only in-frame ones; the method was immunoSEQ multiplex PCR. The sample lists about 180,000 clones, about four fifths occurring once. The sample comprised PBMCs. The receptors were gathered from a woman between 25 and 40 years old in good health and CMV-seronegative.

The CDR3 DNA reads TGCAGCGTTGCGGAGGGGACGAACACTGAAGCTTTCTTT. This sequence encodes CSVAEGTNTEAFF. J is TRBJ1-1 and V is TRBV29-1, with D perhaps TRBD1 (5 bases). Trimming took 4 bases from V and 1 from J, leaving 10 bases between them. The CDR3 is 13 residues long. Germline lookup yields CDR1 SQVTM and CDR2 ANQGSEA.

V usage is TRBV7-7 and J usage is TRBJ2-7; maybe TRBD1 (6 bases). V lost 5 bases to trimming and J lost 4 bases, with 15 bases between them. This CDR3 has 14 residues. Germline assignment: CDR1 SSHAT and CDR2 FNYEAQ (reference sequence). In nucleotides, the CDR3 is TGTGCCAGCAGCCAGGGACACCGGACTTACGAGCAGTACTTC. The encoded protein is CASSQGHRTYEQYF.

The chain joins TRBV16 to TRBJ2-5; possible D gene TRBD2, 5 bases. This CDR3 has 15 amino acids. Germline assignment: CDR1 KGHSY and CDR2 FQNENV. Trimming removed 0 bases from V and 5 bases from J, with 13 bases in between. The CDR3 nucleotides are TGTGCCAGCAGCCAATCGAGGGTTTCGGGGGAGACCCAGTACTTC. Translated: CASSQSRVSGETQYF.

The chain carries TRBV5-1 and TRBJ2-1; a weak D match, TRBD2 (5 bases). Per germline, CDR1 SGHRS and CDR2 YFSETQ. The V end lost 0 bases, the J end lost 5 bases, and 12 bases lay between the germline ends. The CDR3 runs to 15 residues. CDR3 nucleotide sequence: TGCGCCAGCAGCTTGGAGGGAGCGGCGGACAATGAGCAGTTCTTC. Encoded protein: CASSLEGAADNEQFF.

The chain is built from TRBV9 and TRBJ2-1; TRBD2 matches at 8 bases. J lost 4 bases, V lost 0 bases, and 6 bases had no gene match. The CDR3 is made up of 16 amino acids. Germline CDR1 SGDLS, CDR2 YYNGEE. CDR3 residues: CASSVEILAAYNEQFF. The CDR3 DNA sequence: TGTGCCAGCAGCGTAGAGATACTAGCGGCATACAATGAGCAGTTCTTC.

The rearrangement links TRBV5-8 to TRBJ2-7, with 9 positions matching TRBD1. V shed 2 bases and J 9 bases; nucleotides not matched to a gene: 3. Per the germline V gene, CDR1 is SGHTS and CDR2 is YDEGEE. This CDR3 is built from 12 residues. This CDR3 is CASSLTGGGQYF. The CDR3 DNA follows: TGTGCCAGCAGCTTAACAGGGGGCGGGCAGTACTTC.

The genes are TRBV5-1 and TRBJ2-5, with a tentative D call TRBD2 (6 bases). The CDR3 has 17 residues. Trimming took off 2 bases at V and 2 bases at J, with 19 bases between the two ends. The V gene's germline CDR1 is SGHRS and CDR2 YFSETQ. The CDR3 bases are TGCGCCAGCAGCTTTGGCGCGGGGCCCAGTAGTCAAGAGACCCAGTACTTC. Translation gives CASSFGAGPSSQETQYF. Full variable domain (missing parts from reference TRBV5-1 and TRBJ2-5): KAGVTQTPRYLIKTRGQQVTLSCSPISGHRSVSWYQQTPGQGLQFLFEYFSETQRNKGNFPGRFSGRQFSNSRSEMNVSTLELGDSALYLCASSFGAGPSSQETQYFGPGTRLLVL.

The chain has TRBV2 and TRBJ1-3; D possibly corresponds to TRBD1 (5 bases). Between the trimmed V and J ends, which lost 7 bases and 2 bases, there was a span of 12 bases. The germline CDR1 and CDR2 sequences are SNHLY and FYNNEI. The length of the CDR3 is 14 residues. CDR3 sequence: CASIEGAPGNTIYF. The CDR3 bases are TGTGCCAGCATAGAAGGGGCTCCTGGAAACACCATATATTTT.

This chain connects TRBV7-2 to TRBJ2-7; 9 bases are shared with TRBD1. Trimming at V came to 6 bases and at J to 5 bases, leaving 5 bases not matched to a gene. CDR1 is SGHTA and CDR2 is FQGNSA in the germline V gene. CDR3 length: 13 residues. CDR3 loop: CASRVTGGHEQYF. The CDR3 DNA sequence: TGTGCCAGCAGGGTTACAGGGGGCCACGAGCAGTACTTC.

DNA of the CDR3: TGTGCCAGCAGTTCCCCGGACAGGGGGACGAATTCACCCCTCCACTTT. Translating it yields CASSSPDRGTNSPLHF. The J gene is TRBJ1-6, the V gene TRBV28; TRBD1 aligns across 10 bases. The CDR3 has 16 amino acids. The germline gives CDR1 MDHEN, CDR2 SYDVKM. J gave up 7 bases and V 4 bases, and 7 bases lay outside the gene matches.

The rearrangement uses TRBV5-1 and TRBJ2-5; possible D gene TRBD1, 5 bases. Per germline, CDR1 SGHRS and CDR2 YFSETQ. The germline V and J ends were trimmed by 0 bases and 4 bases, with 16 bases remaining between them. The CDR3 is 16 amino acids. CDR3 nucleotides: TGCGCCAGCAGCTTGGCCCCCAGGGCATTAGCAGAGACCCAGTACTTC. Translating it yields CASSLAPRALAETQYF.

Worth noting for this clone: The junction departs from the called germline gene at one end, perhaps through a read error. The chain links TRBV5-1 to TRBJ1-2, with D unclear. CDR3 length: 13 amino acids. Germline CDR1 is SGHRS and CDR2 is YFSETQ. The CDR3 region is CVSSQESRKGYTF. CDR3 DNA: TGCGTCAGCAGCCAAGAAAGCAGGAAGGGCTACACCTTC.

Worth noting for this clone: The germline gene is not matched at one end of the junction; a read error may be the cause. J is TRBJ2-5 and V is TRBV7-7; 13 nucleotides match TRBD2. The CDR3 length is 16 residues. CDR1 SSHAT and CDR2 FNYEAQ come from the germline V gene (reference sequence). The CDR3, as DNA: TGTGCTAGCAGCGCAACTAGCGGGGGGGCTCTGGAGACCCAGTACTTC. This encodes CASSATSGGALETQYF.

This clone has a handful of counts. V usage is TRBV6-5 and J usage is TRBJ2-3; D may be TRBD2 (6 bases). Trimming removed 1 base from V and 1 base from J, with 12 bases in between. The germline CDR1 and CDR2 sequences are MNHEY and SVGAGI. The CDR3 is 16 residues long. In DNA form, the CDR3 reads TGTGCCAGCAGTTACTTCGGGGGTAGTGGCACAGATACGCAGTATTTT. This gives the protein CASSYFGGSGTDTQYF.